The 9 T cell receptor beta chains listed next were all sequenced from one sample in a study of post-analysis software for immune sequencing data. Study outcomes and limitations: Roughly 5 TRBV segments, TRBV5-6, TRBV5-1 and TRBV20-1 among them, were found more frequent in patients than controls.

For these TCRs, the target antigens are not known. TCR beta libraries were prepared from cDNA with unique molecular identifiers. TCRdb processed the PCR reads anew with MiXCR; each CDR3 protein has one entry. In the table there are 600,000 to 700,000 distinct CDR3 sequences, 55% to 60% of which are singletons. Sequenced input: blood. These TCRs come from a girl aged 2-15 years with multiple sclerosis.

The genes are TRBV5-1 and TRBJ2-3; D is unresolved. In germline, CDR1 is SGHRS, CDR2 YFSETQ. Trimming took off 0 bases at V and 2 bases at J, with 10 bases between the two ends. There are 15 residues in the CDR3. As DNA, the CDR3 is TGCGCCAGCAGCTTGGAATACGCCGACACAGATACGCAGTATTTT. It codes for CASSLEYADTDTQYF.

This chain connects TRBV20-1 to TRBJ1-1, with 7 bases aligning to TRBD1. The ends lost 6 bases at V and 2 bases at J; junction bases unmatched: 12. This CDR3 is 15 amino acids long. Germline CDR1 DFQATT, CDR2 SNEGSKA (reference sequence). The CDR3 loop reads CSAAHTGTANTEAFF. The DNA for the CDR3 is TGCAGTGCGGCGCACACCGGGACAGCTAACACTGAAGCTTTCTTT.

The genes are TRBV11-2 and TRBJ2-1; TRBD2 matches 9 bases. The CDR3 contains 18 residues. Trimming cost V 5 bases and J 7 bases; bases outside gene matches: 18. Germline V gene sequence: CDR1 SGHAT, CDR2 FQNNGV. CDR3 nucleotide sequence: TGTGCCAGCAGCGGGACGAGCCCCGGCGGGAGGGCCGTGAATGAGCAGTTCTTC. Encoded protein: CASSGTSPGGRAVNEQFF.

This clonotype showed up just a few times. The chain carries TRBV30 and TRBJ2-6; tentative D call: TRBD1 (6 bases). The CDR3 spans 14 residues. V lost 1 base, J lost 4 bases, and 8 bases lay in between. Germline lookup yields CDR1 GTSNPN and CDR2 SVGIG (reference sequence). CDR3 DNA sequence: TGTGCCTGGAGTGCAGGGGCGGGGGCCAACGTCCTGACTTTC. It encodes CAWSAGAGANVLTF.

The chain recombines TRBV18 with TRBJ2-1; unclear D gene. CDR1 is KGHSH, CDR2 LQKENI, per germline. V was clipped by 3 bases and J by 2 bases, with 11 bases between them. The CDR3 contains 15 residues. The CDR3 region has the DNA TGTGCCAGCTCACCCCAGGCCCGTACCTACAATGAGCAGTTCTTC. As protein: CASSPQARTYNEQFF.

There are a few counts of this clonotype. The rearrangement joins TRBV5-1 to TRBJ2-1; the match to TRBD2 covers 12 bases. V dropped 3 bases and J dropped 9; count of bases not matched to a gene: 10. This CDR3 comprises 16 residues. CDR1 and CDR2 (germline): SGHRS, YFSETQ. Here the CDR3 reads CASSSRTSGNTAEQFF. The CDR3 DNA reads TGCGCCAGCAGCTCCCGGACTAGCGGGAATACGGCTGAGCAGTTCTTC.

The table lists this clonotype with a few counts. This chain joins TRBV5-1 and TRBJ2-1; 9 bases align to TRBD1. Germline CDR1 reads SGHRS; CDR2 reads YFSETQ. This CDR3 is built from 16 residues. V shed 4 bases and J 6 bases; nucleotides not matched to a gene: 11. CDR3 coding DNA: TGCGCCAGCAGCATACCCAGGGGACAGGGAGGCAATGAGCAGTTCTTC. This translates into CASSIPRGQGGNEQFF.

This clonotype came up a few times. The J gene is TRBJ1-2, the V gene TRBV10-3, with a weak D call TRBD1 (5 bases). Trimming cost V 2 bases and J 6 bases, with 16 bases left between them. The CDR3 has 15 residues. Germline V gene data show CDR1 as ENHRY and CDR2 as SYGVKD. The CDR3 loop is CAISERSGEEDGYTF. CDR3 DNA sequence: TGTGCCATCAGTGAGCGGTCGGGGGAGGAGGATGGCTACACCTTC.

V gene TRBV4-3 combines with J gene TRBJ2-1; TRBD2 agrees at 10 bases. The CDR3 is 16 amino acids. Germline CDR1 LGHNA, CDR2 YSLEER. V trimming: 3 bases; J trimming: 8 bases; junction bases outside the gene matches: 10. The CDR3 loop is CASSHAGLASPHEQFF. Here the CDR3 DNA reads TGCGCCAGCAGCCACGCGGGACTAGCGTCCCCTCATGAGCAGTTCTTC.